The present entry profiles one T cell receptor (beta chain) with its context. Its antigen is still unknown. In germline, CDR1 is MNHEY, CDR2 SVGAGI. The CDR3 covers 14 residues. J lost 3 bases, V lost 5 bases, and 2 bases had no gene match. This entry is derived from a study of cytomegalovirus exposure and HLA in healthy donors. Study-wide findings and caveats: The authors confirmed in vitro that a few CMV-associated chains were specific for CMV antigens. The classifier was said to identify cytomegalovirus status with high specificity and sensitivity.

Profiled with immunoSEQ multiplex PCR; TCRdb holds only in-frame clones, not every one. Among fewer than 150,000 clones listed, about 83% were seen once. The donors were members of the roughly 130-subject validation cohort (separate from the roughly 670-subject first cohort). Sequencing was carried out using PBMCs. The TCR originated in a young man in good health and CMV-seronegative. The V call is TRBV6-5, the J call TRBJ2-3, with 10 bases identical to TRBD1. The chain's CDR3 is CASSDRGRTDTQYF. In DNA, the CDR3 is TGTGCCAGCAGTGACAGGGGGCGAACAGATACGCAGTATTTT.